The T cell receptor beta chain described here comes from a study of PD-L1 blockade in urothelial cancer. The overall study: Analyses were performed on blood at 3 weeks after treatment start (the second dose) and at 6 weeks. T cells were recovered from blood samples at a median of approximately 150,000.

Whole-study findings and limits: Improved survival was predicted by pretreatment blood TCR clonality below the median.

The data were produced by immunoSEQ multiplex PCR, yet TCRdb's version contains in-frame clones alone and is incomplete. The sample carries more than 95,000 clones, around 86% recorded once. The CDR3 is 15 residues long. The germline gives CDR1 SGHRS, CDR2 YFSETQ. V shed 3 bases and J shed 4 bases, with 13 bases lying between them. The sample's time point: peripheral blood 6 weeks after treatment start. Patients' cancers were locally advanced or metastatic urothelial carcinomas. As for this clone: The antigen remains undetermined.

The genes are TRBV5-1 and TRBJ2-2; TRBD2 might be the D (6 bases). The receptor was derived from a man aged 50-60 years with urothelial cancer. Specimen: PBMCs, collected around atezolizumab (anti-PD-L1) treatment. CDR3 in amino acids: CASSYLGGTTGELFF. The CDR3 DNA follows: TGCGCCAGCAGCTACCTCGGCGGGACCACCGGGGAGCTGTTTTTT.